Below, 2 T cell receptor beta chains from the same sample are listed, as sequenced in a study of regulatory T cells in long-lasting Graves disease. Through Arm-PCR of CDR3 regions and iRepertoire HTBI primers, TCR beta libraries were built. From the multiplex PCR reads, TCRdb called clonotypes with MiXCR, one entry per CDR3 protein. The profile shows 400,000 to 500,000 distinct CDR3 sequences, 16% of them singletons. Time point indicated: newly diagnosed GD, antithyroid drugs for less than 3 months. PBMC-extracted RNA yielded the TCR library. The same data also contributed to another study, on T cells in Graves' hyperthyroidism and ophthalmopathy.

The sequenced sample was peripheral blood mononuclear cells (PBMCs), obtained at new diagnosis, from a patient treated with antithyroid drugs. Receptors originate from a woman in her thirties with Graves disease.

This clonotype was recorded at least ten times. V and J are TRBV5-1 and TRBJ2-7; a weak D match, TRBD2 (6 bases). Germline V gene data show CDR1 as SGHRS and CDR2 as YFSETQ. Trimming removed 0 bases from V and 5 bases from J, with 9 bases in between. This CDR3 spans 13 amino acids. The CDR3 protein is CASSLGGTNEQYF. The CDR3 coding sequence is TGCGCCAGCAGCTTGGGCGGGACGAACGAGCAGTACTTC.

The genes are TRBV6-1 and TRBJ2-5; 11 bases match TRBD1. CDR1 and CDR2 from the germline V gene are MNHNS and SASEGT. The CDR3 covers 18 residues. J gave up 5 bases and V 2 bases, and 13 bases lay outside the gene matches. The CDR3: CASSERTGGLRAGETQYF. In nucleotides, the CDR3 is TGTGCCAGCAGTGAAAGGACAGGGGGCTTAAGGGCCGGGGAGACCCAGTACTTC.